This T cell receptor (beta chain) comes out of a study of blood T cell repertoires in COVID-19. Study background: The United States, Italy and Spain provided the acute and convalescent COVID-19 samples. The cDNA or gDNA used as material had been derived from T cells, B-cell-depleted T cells, or PBMCs.

Germline CDR1 and CDR2: SNHLY and FYNNEI. The CDR3 spans 15 residues, counting both ends. Methods used by the authors: Researchers report that nucleated cell counts were estimated from reference gene primer amplification. Measured with immunoSEQ multiplex PCR; TCRdb has only the in-frame clones, and not every one. The D gene and trimming were derived from the DNA, and the V and J assignments and clone size from that table. The data hold approximately 240,000 clones, with nearly 85% observed a single time. Concerning this clone itself: The DNA is omitted, as the CDR3 cannot be located on it reliably, and the CDR3 follows TCRdb's listing.

The TCR originated in a human donor in a cohort sampled during active COVID-19. The source material was peripheral blood. V is TRBV2 and J is TRBJ2-7; TRBD2 is taken as the D call from the table, unchecked against the DNA. Here the CDR3 reads CASSILGGGLEEQYF.